The source of this TCR beta chain is a study of cytomegalovirus exposure and HLA in healthy donors. The study, taken as a whole, reports: In an earlier analysis, about 87% or about 30%: the productive usage of most TCR beta V segments. When a later analysis was performed, an Asian-associated ancestry cluster reportedly had fewer N-insertions than the roughly 630-donor mean.

The germline V gene encodes CDR1 SGHRS and CDR2 YFSETQ. V was trimmed by 0 bases and J by 3 bases, leaving 6 bases between them. The CDR3 extends over 13 amino acids. The primer mix had 60 Vbeta and 13 Jbeta primers. Data came from immunoSEQ multiplex PCR; TCRdb stores just in-frame clones and leaves some out. The table shows roughly 190,000 clones, with under 9.5% occurring only once. Concerning this clone: Its antigen is as yet unknown. Other DNA sequences in the sample encode the same CDR3.

The V call is TRBV5-1, the J call TRBJ2-5; tentative D call: TRBD2 (5 bases). The origin of this receptor is a woman aged 30 to 39 in good health and CMV-seropositive. Material: PBMCs. The CDR3 loop is CASSLVGEETQYF. The CDR3 DNA reads TGCGCCAGCAGCTTGGTCGGGGAAGAGACCCAGTACTTC.